This TCR beta chain was sequenced in a study of Graves' ophthalmopathy and Graves' hyperthyroidism. Study details: Peripheral blood samples were taken at initial diagnosis, before any treatment.

RNA transcripts were the source from which TCR beta CDR3 regions were amplified. In the first round, RT-PCR was carried out with HTBI primers, and a multiplex PCR formed the second round. One entry per CDR3 protein results from TCRdb running MiXCR on the multiplex PCR reads. The table shows 400,000 to 450,000 distinct CDR3 sequences, with under 25% occurring only once. CDR1 is MNHNS and CDR2 is SASEGT in the germline V gene. The CDR3 covers 14 residues. Germline trimming cut 6 bases from V and 4 bases from J; bases unmatched to any gene: 8. Exclusion criteria comprised other autoimmune diseases, uncontrolled infections, pregnancy or lactation in patients. Orbital computed tomography, together with clinical symptoms, serum thyroxine, TRAb and thyroid ultrasound, was used for diagnosis. Whole-study findings and limits: Blood shared most expanded thyroid clonotypes above 0.001 frequency.

This clonotype turned up a few times. Its antigen remains unknown. The rearrangement joins TRBV6-1 to TRBJ1-2, with 7 bases matching TRBD1. The receptor's source is a woman younger than 35 with stable Graves' hyperthyroidism. The material sequenced was peripheral blood. CDR3 nucleotide sequence: TGTGCCAGCAGGAGCCAGGGGGAGATCTATGGCTACACCTTC. It codes for CASRSQGEIYGYTF.